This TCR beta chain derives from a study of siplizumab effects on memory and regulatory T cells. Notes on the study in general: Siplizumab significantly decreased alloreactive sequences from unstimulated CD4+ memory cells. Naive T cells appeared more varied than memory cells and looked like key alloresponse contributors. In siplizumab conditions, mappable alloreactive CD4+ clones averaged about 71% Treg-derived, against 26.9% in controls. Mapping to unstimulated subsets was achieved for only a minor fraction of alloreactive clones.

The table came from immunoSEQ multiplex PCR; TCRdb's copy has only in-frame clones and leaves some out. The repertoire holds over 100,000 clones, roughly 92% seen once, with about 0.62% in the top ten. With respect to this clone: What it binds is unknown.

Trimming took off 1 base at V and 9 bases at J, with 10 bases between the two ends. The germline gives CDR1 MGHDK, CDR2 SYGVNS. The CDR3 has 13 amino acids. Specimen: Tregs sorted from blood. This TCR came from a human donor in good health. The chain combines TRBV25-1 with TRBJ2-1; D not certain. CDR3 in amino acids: CASSESGYGEQFF. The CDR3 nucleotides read TGTGCCAGCAGTGAATCGGGTTACGGTGAGCAGTTCTTC.